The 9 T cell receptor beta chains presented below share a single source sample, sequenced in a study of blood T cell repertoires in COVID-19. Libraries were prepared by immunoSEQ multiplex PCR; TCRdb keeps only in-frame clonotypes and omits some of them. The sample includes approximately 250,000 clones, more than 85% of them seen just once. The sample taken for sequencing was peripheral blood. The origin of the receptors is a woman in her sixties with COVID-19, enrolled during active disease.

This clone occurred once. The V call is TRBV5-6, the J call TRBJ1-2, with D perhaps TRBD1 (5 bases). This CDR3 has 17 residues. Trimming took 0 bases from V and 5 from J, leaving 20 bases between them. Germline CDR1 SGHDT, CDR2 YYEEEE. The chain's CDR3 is CASSLERYGREWYGYTF. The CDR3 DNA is TGTGCCAGCAGCTTGGAGAGGTATGGCAGGGAATGGTATGGCTACACCTTC.

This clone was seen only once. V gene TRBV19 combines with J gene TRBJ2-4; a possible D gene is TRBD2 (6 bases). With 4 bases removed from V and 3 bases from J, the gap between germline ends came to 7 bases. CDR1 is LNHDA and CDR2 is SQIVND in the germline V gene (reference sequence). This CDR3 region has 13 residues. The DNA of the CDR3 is TGTGCCAGTAGTAACGGGGGCAAAAACATTCAGTACTTC. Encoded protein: CASSNGGKNIQYF.

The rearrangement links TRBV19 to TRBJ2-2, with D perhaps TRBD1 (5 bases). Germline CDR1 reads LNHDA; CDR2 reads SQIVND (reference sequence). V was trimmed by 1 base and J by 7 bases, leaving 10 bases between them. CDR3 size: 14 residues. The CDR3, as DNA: TGTGCCAGTAGTATAGTGACAGCCGGCGGGGAGCTGTTTTTT. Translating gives CASSIVTAGGELFF.

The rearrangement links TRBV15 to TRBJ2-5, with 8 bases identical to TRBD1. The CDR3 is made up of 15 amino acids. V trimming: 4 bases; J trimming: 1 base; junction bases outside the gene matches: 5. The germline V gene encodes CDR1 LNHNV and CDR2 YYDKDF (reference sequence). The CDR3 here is CATSTTGGFQETQYF. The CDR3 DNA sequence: TGTGCCACCAGCACCACAGGGGGTTTCCAAGAGACCCAGTACTTC.

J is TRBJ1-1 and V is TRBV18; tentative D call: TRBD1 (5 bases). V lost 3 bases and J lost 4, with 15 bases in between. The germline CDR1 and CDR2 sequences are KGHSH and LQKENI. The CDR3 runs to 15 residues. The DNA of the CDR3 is TGTGCCAGCTCACCCTCCCTCCCGGGGGGCACTGAAGCTTTCTTT. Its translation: CASSPSLPGGTEAFF.

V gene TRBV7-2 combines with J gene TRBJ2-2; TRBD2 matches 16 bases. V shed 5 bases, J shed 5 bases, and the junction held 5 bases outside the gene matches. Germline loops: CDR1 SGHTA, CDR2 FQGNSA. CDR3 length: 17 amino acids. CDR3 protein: CASSQGLAGGVTGELFF. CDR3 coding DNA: TGTGCCAGCAGCCAGGGACTAGCGGGAGGGGTAACCGGGGAGCTGTTTTTT.

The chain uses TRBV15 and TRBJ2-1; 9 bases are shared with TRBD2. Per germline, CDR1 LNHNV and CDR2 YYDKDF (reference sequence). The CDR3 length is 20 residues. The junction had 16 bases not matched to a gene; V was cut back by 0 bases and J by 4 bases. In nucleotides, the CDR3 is TGTGCCACCAGCAGAGATTTCGTCAGTAGCGGGAGAGATCTATACAATGAGCAGTTCTTC. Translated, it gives CATSRDFVSSGRDLYNEQFF.

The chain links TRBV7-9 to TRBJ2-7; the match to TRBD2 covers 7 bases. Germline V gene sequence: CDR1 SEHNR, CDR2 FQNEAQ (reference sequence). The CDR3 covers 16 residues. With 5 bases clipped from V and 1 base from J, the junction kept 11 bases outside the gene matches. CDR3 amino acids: CASSDPGGRRSYEQYF. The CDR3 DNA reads TGTGCCAGCAGCGACCCCGGCGGGAGAAGATCCTACGAGCAGTACTTC.

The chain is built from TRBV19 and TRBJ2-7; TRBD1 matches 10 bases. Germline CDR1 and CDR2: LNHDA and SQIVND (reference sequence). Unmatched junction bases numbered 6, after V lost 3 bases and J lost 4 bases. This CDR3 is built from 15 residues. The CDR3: CASSMGQGTGYEQYF. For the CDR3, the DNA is TGTGCCAGTAGTATGGGACAGGGGACTGGGTACGAGCAGTACTTC.